The clone carrying this T cell receptor (beta chain) came up many times. The target antigen is unknown. Trimming took off 0 bases at V and 6 bases at J, with 9 bases between the two ends. The germline V gene has CDR1 MNHNY and CDR2 SVGAGI (reference sequence). The CDR3 totals 14 residues. The data are from a study of regulatory T cells in long-lasting Graves disease. Study-wide points: Reduced TCR diversity was observed in persistent Graves' patients versus newly diagnosed patients. More public clonotypes were shared by persistent patients (around 2,600) than by new patients (about 1,000).

The time point is: newly diagnosed GD, antithyroid drugs for less than 3 months. There was RNA extracted from PBMCs, and the TCR library was made from it. Arm-PCR with iRepertoire HTBI primers amplified the CDR3 regions for these TCR beta libraries. TCRdb analysed the multiplex PCR reads with MiXCR anew, one entry per CDR3 protein. The sample has 540,000 or so distinct CDR3 sequences; roughly 13% are singletons. The same specimen was also included in a second study, on T cells in Graves' hyperthyroidism and ophthalmopathy. That work states: Those patients with uncontrolled infection, other autoimmune disease, pregnancy or lactation were excluded. Ophthalmopathy and stable hyperthyroidism were told apart by a 13 V-J model.

The clonotype comes from a man younger than 45 with Graves disease. The specimen was peripheral blood mononuclear cells (PBMCs), collected at new diagnosis, from a patient treated with antithyroid drugs. The gene calls are TRBV6-6 and TRBJ2-1, with a tentative D call TRBD1 (5 bases). CDR3 protein: CASSYSAGRNEQFF. CDR3 bases: TGTGCCAGCAGTTACTCGGCAGGGCGCAATGAGCAGTTCTTC.